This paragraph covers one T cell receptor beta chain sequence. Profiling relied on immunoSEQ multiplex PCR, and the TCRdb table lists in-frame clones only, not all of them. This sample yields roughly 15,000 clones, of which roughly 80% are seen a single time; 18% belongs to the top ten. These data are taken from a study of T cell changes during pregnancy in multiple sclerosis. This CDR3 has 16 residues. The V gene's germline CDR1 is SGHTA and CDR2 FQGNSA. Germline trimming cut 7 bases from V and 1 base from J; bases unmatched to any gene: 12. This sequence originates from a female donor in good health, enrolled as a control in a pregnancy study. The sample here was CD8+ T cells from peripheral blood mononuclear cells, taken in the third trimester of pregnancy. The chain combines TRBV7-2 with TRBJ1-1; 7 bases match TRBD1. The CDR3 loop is CASTPPGQQRNTEAFF. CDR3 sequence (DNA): TGTGCCAGCACCCCCCCGGGACAGCAGAGGAACACTGAAGCTTTCTTT.